A selection of T cell receptor beta chains follows, all from one sample in a study of blood T cells in healthy people across ages. Each CDR3 protein is one row after TCRdb ran MiXCR on the 5' RACE reads. The table records about a million distinct CDR3 sequences, just over 50% of them present only once. Material for sequencing was blood. Every receptor here comes from an older woman in good health. CDR3s leave out the opening cysteine and the closing phenylalanine or tryptophan. D genes are given only for firm matches.

>TRBJ2-1|TRBV5-6|-
ASSFAGGEF
>TRBJ2-1|TRBV20-1|TRBD2
SAYILAGVVNEQF
>TRBJ1-2|TRBV28|TRBD1
ASRPRSADRGVRYGYT
>TRBJ1-1|TRBV20-1|-
SANPPRGPTSTEAF
>TRBJ2-1|TRBV20-1|TRBD2
SASSTGTSGDYNEQF
>TRBJ2-1|TRBV6-2/TRBV6-3|-
ASSPPGLALYNEQF
>TRBJ2-1|TRBV2|TRBD1
ASSEGQGATGRQF
>TRBJ2-2|TRBV4-1|-
ASSHNVMTGELF
>TRBJ2-3|TRBV7-9|TRBD2
ASSPRTSGRVSTDTQY
>-|TRBV28|TRBD1
ASRRRQGAADEQY
>TRBJ1-6|TRBV4-1|TRBD1
ASSQDRTGSSPLH
>TRBJ2-3|TRBV6-5|-
ASSYTGNTDTQY
>TRBJ2-2|TRBV21-1|-
ASWLGGTENTGELF
>TRBJ2-3|TRBV3-1|TRBD2
ASSHRLAGTYTDTQY
>TRBJ2-2|TRBV7-9|-
ASSSARRPGELF
>TRBJ1-6|TRBV6-5|TRBD1
ASSYETGILPLH
>TRBJ2-3|TRBV6-6|-
ASSYFLQGTDTQY
>-|TRBV20-1|TRBD2
SARPGTSGAYEQY
>TRBJ2-1|TRBV9|-
ASSVFRGHNEQF
>TRBJ2-1|TRBV20-1|TRBD1
GASGPGTGQNEQF
>TRBJ1-2|TRBV4-1|-
ASSQASTESSSYT
>TRBJ2-5|TRBV6-2/TRBV6-3|-
ASSYLQETQY
>TRBJ1-2|TRBV30|-
AWTPTNYGYT
>TRBJ2-7|TRBV19|-
ASRGKGIYEQY
>TRBJ1-2|TRBV11-2|-
ASSEESYGYT
>TRBJ1-4|TRBV25-1|TRBD1
ASSWTGVEKLF
>TRBJ2-7|TRBV4-3|-
ASSHIGTGYEQY
>TRBJ2-5|TRBV11-2|-
ASSLGWASETQY
>TRBJ2-7|TRBV4-2|TRBD1
ASSQVDRDRAHEQY
>TRBJ2-2|TRBV12-3/TRBV12-4|-
ASSSTGYPGELF
>TRBJ2-1|TRBV7-9|-
ASSPYYNEQF
>TRBJ1-2|TRBV29-1|-
SVGRADNYGYT
>TRBJ2-1|TRBV20-1|-
SAKQGKGEQF
>-|TRBV5-1|TRBD1
ASSSSIDRAVSYEQY
>TRBJ2-1|TRBV20-1|-
SIIREPSRPNEQF
>TRBJ2-1|TRBV27|TRBD2
ASSLTPNLAGGGNEQF
>TRBJ1-2|TRBV4-1|TRBD1
ASSQEGQGYGYT
>TRBJ2-1|TRBV27|TRBD2
ASRGLADEQF
>TRBJ2-1|TRBV7-2|-
ASSTPGGVSYNEQF
>-|TRBV20-1|-
SAVVRAAGSYNEQY
>TRBJ2-7|TRBV12-3/TRBV12-4|-
ASSFGYEQY
>TRBJ2-5|TRBV11-2|TRBD2
ASSLAGLAWETQY
>TRBJ2-5|TRBV9|-
ASSVGVAANQETQY
>TRBJ2-2|TRBV2|-
ASRAPDRNTGELF
>TRBJ2-1|TRBV7-9|TRBD2
ASRSLAEGLYNEQF
>TRBJ2-5|TRBV3-1|-
ASSHLSSKETQY
>TRBJ2-7|TRBV28|TRBD2
ASTQAGSSYEQY
>TRBJ2-3|TRBV29-1|TRBD1
SVGRGQAPDTQY
>-|TRBV20-1|-
SASTGPWGKTQY
>TRBJ2-6|TRBV7-2|-
ASSLESGSGANVLT
>TRBJ2-5|TRBV28|TRBD2
ASSRLLAGGGTQY
>TRBJ2-7|TRBV29-1|TRBD1
SVEGQGDRPYEQY
>TRBJ2-7|TRBV28|-
ASSFKYEQY